Following are 16 T cell receptor beta chains from one sample sequenced in a study of blood T cells in healthy people across ages. The second PCR ran about 6 to 11 cycles with a sample-barcoded 5' primer and J-beta primers. TCRdb called the 5' RACE reads again in MiXCR, with one record for every CDR3 protein. The sample holds some 1.4 million distinct CDR3 sequences, approximately 38% seen once. The sequencing input was blood. The receptors were sampled from a young woman in good health.

V is TRBV12-3 or TRBV12-4 and J is TRBJ1-2; D may be TRBD1 (6 bases). Trimming left V 5 bases short and J 8 bases short, with 15 bases between. The CDR3 has 13 amino acids. CDR3 amino acids: CASSTRTADGYTF. The CDR3 DNA reads TGTGCCAGCAGTACCCGGACAGCCGACGGCTACACCTTC.

The V and J genes are TRBV3-1 and TRBJ2-3; 10 bases agree with TRBD2. CDR1 is LGHDT, CDR2 YNNKEL, per germline (reference sequence). The junction had 15 bases not matched to a gene; V was cut back by 0 bases and J by 0 bases. The CDR3 is 21 amino acids. CDR3 sequence: CASSQDLRRTSGVTSTDTQYF. The CDR3 region has the DNA TGTGCCAGCAGCCAAGATCTTCGGAGGACTAGCGGAGTGACTAGCACAGATACGCAGTATTTT.

This rearrangement joins TRBV28 to TRBJ2-6; D remains unclear. This CDR3 is 13 amino acids long. CDR1 is MDHEN and CDR2 is SYDVKM in the germline V gene. With 6 bases removed from V and 4 bases from J, the gap between germline ends came to 7 bases. The CDR3 here is CASRFGGANVLTF. CDR3 coding DNA: TGTGCCAGCAGATTCGGGGGGGCCAACGTCCTGACTTTC.

To note about this clonotype: A read error is possible here, since a much larger clone lies one base away. It is likely a read error, because the conserved phenylalanine at the end of the CDR3 is missing. This chain joins TRBV12-3 or TRBV12-4 and TRBJ2-3, with 8 positions matching TRBD1. The CDR3 spans 17 residues. J was trimmed by 3 bases and V by 3 bases; bases with no gene match: 11. Here the CDR3 DNA reads TGTGCCAGCAGTTTTCTTGTTTCAGGGGGCGAGACAGATACGCAGTATTCT. It codes for CASSFLVSGGETDTQYS.

This clonotype was seen only once. The chain combines TRBV12-5 with TRBJ1-6; a possible D gene is TRBD1 (6 bases). Per germline, CDR1 LGHNT and CDR2 FRNRAP. The CDR3 totals 12 residues. The V end lost 10 bases, the J end lost 11 bases, and 15 bases lay between the germline ends. CDR3: CANPQGRPPLHF. The CDR3 DNA reads TGTGCTAACCCACAGGGCAGGCCACCCCTCCACTTT.

The J gene is TRBJ2-5, the V gene TRBV6-5, with D unclear. The CDR3 covers 9 residues. Trimming took 5 bases from V and 13 from J, leaving 8 bases between them. Germline CDR1 and CDR2: MNHEY and SVGAGI. The CDR3 sequence: CASSTERYF. The DNA of the CDR3 is TGTGCCAGCAGTACCGAGCGGTACTTC.

This clonotype was seen only once. For the CDR3, the DNA is TGTGCCAGCAGCCCAGGGTTCGGGAGCTCCTACGAGCAGTACTTC. Its protein is CASSPGFGSSYEQYF. The chain is built from TRBV7-3 and TRBJ2-7, with a weak D call TRBD2 (6 bases). Germline V gene data show CDR1 as SGHTA and CDR2 as FQGTGA. The CDR3 covers 15 residues. V lost 5 bases to trimming and J lost 0 bases, with 14 bases between them.

This sequence joins TRBV28 and TRBJ2-7; TRBD2 matches 7 bases. The CDR3 covers 18 residues. The V gene's germline CDR1 is MDHEN and CDR2 SYDVKM. Losses at the gene ends were 6 bases for V and 3 bases for J; bases not matched to a gene: 20. As DNA, the CDR3 is TGTGCCAGCAGGCTTGCCCGTGGACGAGCGGGGAGTAGCTACGAGCAGTACTTC. Residues: CASRLARGRAGSSYEQYF. The full variable domain, with the rest looked up from reference TRBV28 and TRBJ2-7, is DVKVTQSSRYLVKRTGEKVFLECVQDMDHENMFWYRQDPGLGLRLIYFSYDVKMKEKGDIPEGYSVSREKKERFSLILESASTNQTSMYLCASRLARGRAGSSYEQYFGPGTRLTVT.

The chain combines TRBV27 with TRBJ2-1; tentative D call: TRBD2 (5 bases). Per the germline V gene, CDR1 is MNHEY and CDR2 is SMNVEV (reference sequence). The V end was cut by 5 bases, the J end by 4 bases, with 15 bases between. The CDR3 is 15 amino acids. DNA for the CDR3: TGTGCCAGCAGTAGACTCCGGGAAAAGTACAATGAGCAGTTCTTC. It is translated as CASSRLREKYNEQFF.

The V gene is TRBV3-1, the J gene TRBJ2-3, with 9 nucleotides matching TRBD2. The CDR3 is made up of 18 amino acids. Germline CDR1 and CDR2: LGHDT and YNNKEL (reference sequence). V lost 2 bases to trimming and J lost 5 bases; unmatched junction nucleotides: 14. The CDR3 coding sequence is TGTGCCAGCAGCCAACTTAGGCTAGCGGGATCTCGTGGAGATACGCAGTATTTT. It is translated as CASSQLRLAGSRGDTQYF.

V and J are TRBV20-1 and TRBJ2-3, with 7 positions matching TRBD2. The CDR3 has 13 amino acids. V dropped 3 bases and J dropped 6; count of bases not matched to a gene: 6. In germline, CDR1 is DFQATT, CDR2 SNEGSKA (reference sequence). Written as DNA, the CDR3 is TGCAGTGCTAGCGGCGGGAGTGGGGATACGCAGTATTTT. Encoded protein: CSASGGSGDTQYF.

This clonotype showed up just a few times. The chain recombines TRBV29-1 with TRBJ2-5, with 10 bases lining up with TRBD2. V was clipped by 0 bases and J by 11 bases; unmatched bases: 12. CDR1 is SQVTM, CDR2 ANQGSEA, per germline. The CDR3 covers 15 residues. The CDR3 coding sequence is TGCAGCGTTGAAGAGAGCGGGAGGGCCCGAGGTGAGCAGTACTTC. It codes for CSVEESGRARGEQYF.

The chain carries TRBV20-1 and TRBJ2-5; D possibly corresponds to TRBD2 (6 bases). This CDR3 has 14 residues. Between the trimmed V and J ends, which lost 4 bases and 3 bases, there was a span of 15 bases. CDR1 is DFQATT and CDR2 is SNEGSKA in the germline V gene (reference sequence). The CDR3 here is CSATLLAVKETQYF. The CDR3 DNA reads as TGCAGTGCTACCCTTTTAGCGGTAAAAGAGACCCAGTACTTC.

The sample holds a few counts of this clonotype. The chain is built from TRBV5-1 and TRBJ2-3; 8 bases are shared with TRBD1. The CDR3 contains 14 residues. Trimming removed 6 bases from V and 3 bases from J; junction bases left unmatched: 6. The germline V gene has CDR1 SGHRS and CDR2 YFSETQ. In nucleotides, the CDR3 is TGCGCCAGCACGGACAGGGTGGGGACAGATACGCAGTATTTT. Protein sequence: CASTDRVGTDTQYF.

The chain has TRBV20-1 and TRBJ2-1; D remains unclear. The CDR3 totals 18 residues. Looked up from germline, CDR1 is DFQATT and CDR2 is SNEGSKA (reference sequence). V lost 1 base, J lost 2 bases, and 21 bases lay in between. This chain's CDR3 is CSARGFGSNQGTYNEQFF. In DNA, the CDR3 is TGCAGTGCTAGAGGGTTCGGTAGCAACCAAGGTACCTACAATGAGCAGTTCTTC.

This chain joins TRBV6-2 or TRBV6-3 and TRBJ2-1; 7 bases line up with TRBD2. V trimming: 3 bases; J trimming: 1 base; junction bases outside the gene matches: 24. CDR3 length: 22 amino acids. Germline CDR1 and CDR2: MNHEY and SVGEGT. DNA for the CDR3: TGTGCCAGCAGTTATTTATTAGACCGGACTGGCGGGAGTGGGAGGTCCTACAATGAGCAGTTCTTC. It codes for CASSYLLDRTGGSGRSYNEQFF.